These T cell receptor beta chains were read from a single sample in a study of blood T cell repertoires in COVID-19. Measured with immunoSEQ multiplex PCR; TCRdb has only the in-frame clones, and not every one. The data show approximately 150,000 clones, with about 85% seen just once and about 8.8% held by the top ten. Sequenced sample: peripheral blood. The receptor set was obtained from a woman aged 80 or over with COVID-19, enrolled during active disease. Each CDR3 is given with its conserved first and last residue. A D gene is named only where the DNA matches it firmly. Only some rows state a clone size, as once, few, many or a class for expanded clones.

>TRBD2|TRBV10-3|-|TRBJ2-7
TGTGCCACCAGGCTAGCGGGGAGCGAGCAGTACTTC
CATRLAGSEQYF
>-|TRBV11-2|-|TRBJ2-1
TGTGCCAGCGGGCATAGAGGACTGAGCAATGAGCAGTTCTTC
CASGHRGLSNEQFF
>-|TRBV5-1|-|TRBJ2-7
TGCGCCAGCAGGGTTGATGTGGGCGTAGCCTACGAGCAGTACTTC
CASRVDVGVAYEQYF
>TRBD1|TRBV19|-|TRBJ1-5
TGTGCCAGTAAACAGGGGGCCTTGAATTATCAGCCCCAGCATTTT
CASKQGALNYQPQHF
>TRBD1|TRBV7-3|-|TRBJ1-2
TGTGCCAGCAGCTTAGGACAGGGTAACTATGGCTACACCTTC
CASSLGQGNYGYTF
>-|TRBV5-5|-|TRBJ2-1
TGTGCCAGCAGTAGTAGGTGGGACTCCCTTTTTTTTGAGCAGTTCTTC
CASSSRWDSLFFEQFF
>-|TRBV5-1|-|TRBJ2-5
TGCGCCAGCAGTGGAGGAGGTGAGACCCAGTACTTC
CASSGGGETQYF
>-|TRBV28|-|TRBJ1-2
TGTGCCAGCAGTTTGGGGGGTCCCCACTATGGCTACACCTTC
CASSLGGPHYGYTF
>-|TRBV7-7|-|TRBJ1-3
TGTGCTAGCAGCCCGACGGGTGGAGGAAACACCATATATTTT
CASSPTGGGNTIYF
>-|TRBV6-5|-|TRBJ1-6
TGTGCCAGCAGTTACGTCAGGAAAAATTCACCCCTCCACTTT
CASSYVRKNSPLHF
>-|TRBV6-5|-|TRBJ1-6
TGTGCCAGCAGTTACACAGCCTATAATTCACCCCTCCACTTT
CASSYTAYNSPLHF
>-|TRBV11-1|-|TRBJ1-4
TGTGCCAGCAAGTCGGGACATTCGGGTGAAAAACTGTTTTTT
CASKSGHSGEKLFF
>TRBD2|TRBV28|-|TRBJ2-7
TGTGCCAGCACCCCTGGGACTAGTCAATACGAGCAGTACTTC
CASTPGTSQYEQYF
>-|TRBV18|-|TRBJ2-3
TGTGCCAGCTCATCTTTCGACAGGAAGAGACAAATGCAGTATTTT
CASSSFDRKRQMQYF
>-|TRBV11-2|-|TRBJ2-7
TGTGCCTCCACTGGCGGTTACGAGCAGTACTTC
CASTGGYEQYF
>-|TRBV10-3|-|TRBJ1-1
TGTGCCATCAGTGGGGGACTGATGAACACTGAAGCTTTCTTT
CAISGGLMNTEAFF
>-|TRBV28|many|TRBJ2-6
TGTGCCAGCAGTTTATTCGGACTGGGAAGCTCTGGGGCCAACGTCCTGACTTTC
CASSLFGLGSSGANVLTF
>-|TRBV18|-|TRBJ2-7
TGTGCCAGCTCACCAAGCGGAGCCGCCAGCGTCGAGCAGTACTTC
CASSPSGAASVEQYF
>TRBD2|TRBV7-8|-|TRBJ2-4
TGTGCCAGCACCCTTAGTGGGACTAGCGGGCTAGCCAAAAACATTCAGTACTTC
CASTLSGTSGLAKNIQYF
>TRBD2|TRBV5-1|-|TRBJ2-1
TGCGCCAGCAGCCCGACTAGCGGGGGGGCCGGTGGCTCCTACAATGAGCAGTTCTTC
CASSPTSGGAGGSYNEQFF
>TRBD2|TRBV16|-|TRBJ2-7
TGTGCCAGCAGCCGGAGGACTAGCGGGACTCCCGAGCAGTACTTC
CASSRRTSGTPEQYF
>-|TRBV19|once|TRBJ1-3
TGTGCCAGTAGTATAGGCGGCGGAGGACTAAGAAACACCATATATTTT
CASSIGGGGLRNTIYF
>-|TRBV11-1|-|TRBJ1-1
TGTGCCAGCAGGAAACAGGGAGGGAGAACTGAAGCTTTCTTT
CASRKQGGRTEAFF
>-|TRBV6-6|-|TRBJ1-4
TGTGCCAGCAGTTCCTTATACTCAGGGTTGGGCGAAAAACTGTTTTTT
CASSSLYSGLGEKLFF
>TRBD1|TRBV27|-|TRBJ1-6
TGTGCCACCCAAGAGACAGGGGTCTATAATTCACCCCTCCACTTT
CATQETGVYNSPLHF
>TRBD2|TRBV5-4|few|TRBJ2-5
TGTGCCAGCAGCTTCGCACTAGCGGAAGAGACCCAGTACTTC
CASSFALAEETQYF
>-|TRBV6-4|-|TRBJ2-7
TGTGCCAGCAGCCCAACCAGCGGGTACGGGAAGCAGTACTTC
CASSPTSGYGKQYF
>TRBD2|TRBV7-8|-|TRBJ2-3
TGTGCCAGCAGTCCACTAGCGGGAGGGCCATGGAGCACAGATACGCAGTATTTT
CASSPLAGGPWSTDTQYF
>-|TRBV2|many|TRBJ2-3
TGTGCCAGCTCCTGGTGGGGGCGCGGCACAGATACGCAGTATTTT
CASSWWGRGTDTQYF
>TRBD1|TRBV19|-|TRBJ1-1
TGTGCCAGTAGGATCGCGACAGGGTCCCCATCCACTGAAGCTTTCTTT
CASRIATGSPSTEAFF
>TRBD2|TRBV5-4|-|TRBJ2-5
TGTGCCAGCAGCCTGACTAGCGGGACGGGTCAAGAGACCCAGTACTTC
CASSLTSGTGQETQYF
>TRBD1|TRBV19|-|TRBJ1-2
TGTGCCAGTAGCGCCCCGGGACAGGCGAACTATGGCTACACCTTC
CASSAPGQANYGYTF
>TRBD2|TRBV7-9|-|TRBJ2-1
TGTGCCAGCAGCTTGCGGGGGGAGCTTTCGAATGAGCAGTTCTTC
CASSLRGELSNEQFF
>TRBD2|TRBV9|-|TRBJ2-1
TGTGCCAGCAGCCCAATGACTAGCGGGCCCTACAATGAGCAGTTCTTC
CASSPMTSGPYNEQFF
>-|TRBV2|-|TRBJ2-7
TGTGCCAGCGGGCTCAGCTACGAGCAGTACTTC
CASGLSYEQYF
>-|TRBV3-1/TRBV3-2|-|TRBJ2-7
TGTGCCAGCAGCAGGGGGACAACTAGCGTCTACGAGCAGTACTTC
CASSRGTTSVYEQYF
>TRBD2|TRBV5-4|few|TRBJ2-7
TGTGCCAGCAGCCCACGGACTAGCGGCGAGCAGTACTTC
CASSPRTSGEQYF
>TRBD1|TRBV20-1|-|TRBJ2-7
TGCAGTGCTAGTTTAGGGGGCCCCTACGAGCAGTACTTC
CSASLGGPYEQYF
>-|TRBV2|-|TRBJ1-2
TGTGCCAGCACCAGACAGAGGAACTATGGCTACACCTTC
CASTRQRNYGYTF
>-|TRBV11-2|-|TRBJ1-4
TGTGCCAGCAGCCAAACCGAGGCCGGTAATGAAAAACTGTTTTTT
CASSQTEAGNEKLFF
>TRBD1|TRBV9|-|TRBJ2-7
TGTGCCAGCAGCGCCTCATCCCGGGACAGGTACGAGCAGTACTTC
CASSASSRDRYEQYF